This T cell receptor beta chain was recorded in a study of T-cell memory formation after mild COVID-19. MiXCR, run by TCRdb on the 5' RACE reads, gives a single entry per CDR3 protein. The profile shows a few hundred thousand distinct CDR3 sequences, over 13% of them singletons. Germline values: CDR1 MDHEN, CDR2 SYDVKM. CDR3 length equals 15 residues. The V and J ends lost 6 bases and 0 bases respectively, with 12 bases between them. This receptor was obtained from a man younger than 35 who had mild COVID-19 (a few samples of this study predate the infection). Cell type and time point are not known. This rearrangement joins TRBV28 to TRBJ1-5; perhaps TRBD1 as D (6 bases). The sample consisted of PBMCs or a T cell subset sorted from them (not recorded which). In nucleotides, the CDR3 is TGTGCCAGCAGCAACAGGGTAACTAGCAATCAGCCCCAGCATTTT. Protein product: CASSNRVTSNQPQHF.